The sequence of this T cell receptor (beta chain) was determined in a study of post-analysis software for immune sequencing data. The authors incorporated unique molecular identifiers into the TCR beta cDNA libraries. Each CDR3 protein gets one entry after TCRdb re-called the PCR reads with MiXCR. The sample shows 180,000 or so distinct CDR3 sequences, over 25% of them seen only once. On this clonotype: The antigen is unknown.

The CDR3 runs 12 residues. Trimming removed 4 bases from V and 6 bases from J, with 13 bases in between. Germline CDR1 reads SQVTM; CDR2 reads ANQGSEA. Regarding the study as a whole: Five or six TRBV segments, TRBV5-6, TRBV5-1 and TRBV20-1 among them, were found more frequent in patients than controls. Batch-mates among the samples co-clustered strongly by F measure.

The source material was blood. The rearrangement links TRBV29-1 to TRBJ2-7, with TRBD1 as a possible D gene (6 bases). This receptor was taken from a girl between 2 and 17 years old with multiple sclerosis. CDR3 loop: CSVAQGRGEQYF. CDR3 bases: TGCAGCGTTGCCCAGGGGCGCGGCGAGCAGTACTTC.